This TCR beta chain derives from a study of human T cells and chemical hapten exposure. Overall study context: Slight volume differences across pooled libraries mainly accounted for varying per-sample TCR yields.

The library attached unique molecular identifiers to individual cDNA molecules. Original analysis: There were a median of approximately 100,000 TCRs per sample, with a range from roughly 20,000 to 690,600. TCRdb fed the RACE reads into MiXCR, producing one record per CDR3 protein. What appears here as the V and J calls and clone size reflects TCRdb's work, not the paper's. The sample carries 70,000 to 95,000 distinct CDR3 sequences, 8.5% to 10% recorded once. On this clonotype itself: What it recognizes is unknown.

Study-level findings and limits: TCRs exceeding 1 in 1000 frequency stayed unchanged with DPC sensitization.

Sample time point: healthy volunteer bleed at 6 weeks. Unfractionated whole blood was the source of the extracted total RNA. The sample was whole blood. This clonotype originated in a female donor in good health. Some clones in this sample may be carry-over from other donors' samples.

The CDR3: CASKTQGALGELFF. The CDR3 coding sequence is TGCGCCAGCAAAACACAGGGGGCTCTCGGGGAGCTGTTTTTT. The chain joins TRBV5-1 to TRBJ2-2; 9 bases agree with TRBD1. The germline V gene has CDR1 SGHRS and CDR2 YFSETQ. This CDR3 region has 14 residues. The ends lost 6 bases at V and 7 bases at J; junction bases unmatched: 7.